The next 8 T cell receptor beta chains were all read from a single sample in a study of T cells in Graves' hyperthyroidism and ophthalmopathy. RNA transcripts yielded amplified TCR beta CDR3 regions. HTBI primers drove first-round RT-PCR of the TCR CDR3. TCRdb itself ran the multiplex PCR reads through MiXCR, one entry per CDR3 protein. The top ten hold roughly 49% of the sample, which has 490,000 or so distinct CDR3 sequences, roughly 23% seen once. Sequenced input: blood. These receptors were taken from a woman aged 70-85 years with Graves' ophthalmopathy.

The chain uses TRBV7-2 and TRBJ1-1, with D possibly TRBD1 on 6 matching bases. V was cut by 2 bases and J by 2 bases, with 12 bases left in between. This CDR3 comprises 15 residues. CDR1 is SGHTA, CDR2 FQGNSA, per germline. The CDR3 here is CASSLLGTLNTEAFF. For the CDR3, the DNA is TGTGCCAGCAGCTTACTCGGGACACTTAACACTGAAGCTTTCTTT.

This clonotype was observed a handful of times. At one end the junction does not follow the germline gene, possibly because of a read error. The chain is built from TRBV28 and TRBJ2-5; 9 nucleotides align to TRBD1. The CDR3 has 15 residues. CDR1 is MDHEN, CDR2 SYDVKM, per germline. CDR3 protein: CASSSPGTGRETQCF. CDR3 coding DNA: TGTGCCAGCAGTTCCCCCGGGACAGGGAGAGAGACCCAGTGCTTC. Variable domain in full (rest from reference TRBV28 and TRBJ2-5): DVKVTQSSRYLVKRTGEKVFLECVQDMDHENMFWYRQDPGLGLRLIYFSYDVKMKEKGDIPEGYSVSREKKERFSLILESASTNQTSMYLCASSSPGTGRETQCFGPGTRLLVL.

Notes on this clonotype: At one end, the junction sequence differs from germline, possibly due to a read error. This chain links TRBV6-1 with TRBJ2-1; TRBD1 might be the D (5 bases). The germline V gene has CDR1 MNHNS and CDR2 SASEGT. The CDR3 totals 13 residues. This CDR3 reads CDSAQGSYNEQFF. CDR3 sequence (DNA): TGTGACAGCGCCCAGGGCTCCTACAATGAGCAGTTCTTC.

Worth noting for this clonotype: This sequence may be a read error, since a much larger clone differs from it by one base. The chain combines TRBV6-1 with TRBJ2-5; 8 bases map to TRBD1. Germline V gene lookup returns CDR1 MNHNS and CDR2 SASEGT. The CDR3 extends over 14 amino acids. CDR3 in DNA: TGTGCCAGCCAATTAACAGGGGGTAGCGAGACCCAGCACTTC. Translating it yields CASQLTGGSETQHF.

The chain couples TRBV11-2 to TRBJ1-1; D call uncertain. CDR1 is SGHAT, CDR2 FQNNGV, per germline. This CDR3 contains 14 residues. The V and J ends lost 5 bases and 2 bases respectively, with 12 bases between them. CDR3 region: CASSLLSRNTEAFF. In DNA, the CDR3 is TGTGCCAGCAGCCTTCTCTCCAGAAACACTGAAGCTTTCTTT. The whole variable domain, remainder taken from reference TRBV11-2 and TRBJ1-1, is EAGVAQSPRYKIIEKRQSVAFWCNPISGHATLYWYQQILGQGPKLLIQFQNNGVVDDSQLPKDRFSAERLKGVDSTLKIQPAKLEDSAVYLCASSLLSRNTEAFFGQGTRLTVV.

V is TRBV19 and J is TRBJ2-3; 10 bases fit TRBD2. The CDR3 consists of 15 residues. V dropped 5 bases and J dropped 3; count of bases not matched to a gene: 5. CDR1 is LNHDA and CDR2 is SQIVND in the germline V gene (reference sequence). CDR3 bases: TGTGCCAGTAGTGAGCGGGAGGGCCTAACAGATACGCAGTATTTT. Residues: CASSEREGLTDTQYF.

J is TRBJ2-2 and V is TRBV5-5; 11 nucleotides line up with TRBD1. V lost 4 bases and J lost 6; bases outside the gene matches: 8. This CDR3 is 16 amino acids long. From germline, CDR1 is SGHKS and CDR2 YYEKEE (reference sequence). As DNA, the CDR3 is TGTGCCAGCAGCCCGGACAGGGGGCGGATCTCCGGGGAGCTGTTTTTT. Its protein product is CASSPDRGRISGELFF.

The table lists this clonotype with a few counts. The V and J genes are TRBV12-3 or TRBV12-4 and TRBJ1-1, with a tentative D call TRBD1 (6 bases). The CDR3 has 15 residues. The ends were cut back, 5 bases at V and 5 bases at J, with 18 bases in the middle. The CDR3 loop is CASSRQGTRSTEAFF. Here the CDR3 DNA reads TGTGCCAGCAGTCGTCAGGGGACCCGGTCGACTGAAGCTTTCTTT.